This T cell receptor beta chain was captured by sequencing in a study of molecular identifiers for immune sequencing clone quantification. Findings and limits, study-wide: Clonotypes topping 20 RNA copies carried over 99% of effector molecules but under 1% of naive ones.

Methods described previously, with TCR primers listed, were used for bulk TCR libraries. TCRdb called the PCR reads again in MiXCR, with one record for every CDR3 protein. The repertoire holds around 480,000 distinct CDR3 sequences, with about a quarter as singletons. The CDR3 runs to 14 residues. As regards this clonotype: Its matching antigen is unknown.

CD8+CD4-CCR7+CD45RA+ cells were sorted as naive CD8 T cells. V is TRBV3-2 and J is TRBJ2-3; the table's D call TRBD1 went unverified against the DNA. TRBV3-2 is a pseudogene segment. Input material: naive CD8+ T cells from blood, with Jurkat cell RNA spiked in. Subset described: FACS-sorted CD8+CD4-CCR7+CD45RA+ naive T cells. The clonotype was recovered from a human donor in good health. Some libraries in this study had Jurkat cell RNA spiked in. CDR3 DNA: TGTGCCAGCAGCAGCGGACAGGAGGTAGATACGCAGTATTTT. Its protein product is CASSSGQEVDTQYF.